The 19 T cell receptor beta chains given below trace back to one sample, sequenced in a study of cytomegalovirus exposure and HLA in healthy donors. Primers: 60 Vbeta forward and 13 Jbeta reverse. Sequencing used immunoSEQ multiplex PCR; TCRdb keeps in-frame clones, though not all of them. This repertoire shows 90,000 to 120,000 clones, 70% to 80% found once; its top ten account for roughly 4%. The sequenced material came from PBMCs. These TCRs come from a female donor in good health and CMV-seropositive.

The chain uses TRBV6-5 and TRBJ1-2; 7 bases agree with TRBD1. J was trimmed by 5 bases and V by 6 bases; bases with no gene match: 6. The germline V gene has CDR1 MNHEY and CDR2 SVGAGI. CDR3 length equals 13 residues. CDR3 DNA: TGTGCCAGCAGGAGGACAGGAGGGTATGGCTACACCTTC. This sequence encodes CASRRTGGYGYTF.

The genes are TRBV6-6 and TRBJ2-1, with TRBD1 matching over 10 bases. The germline V gene has CDR1 MNHNY and CDR2 SVGAGI (reference sequence). The V segment lost 8 bases and the J segment 7 bases; nucleotides outside the gene matches: 11. The length of the CDR3 is 15 residues. CDR3 sequence (DNA): TGTGCCAGCGTGGTGGGGGACAGGGGTTGGAATGAGCAGTTCTTC. Its protein product is CASVVGDRGWNEQFF.

This chain uses TRBV7-2 with TRBJ2-5, with D possibly TRBD1 on 6 matching bases. Trimming took off 5 bases at V and 2 bases at J, with 12 bases between the two ends. This CDR3 contains 14 residues. Germline assignment: CDR1 SGHTA and CDR2 FQGNSA. CDR3 in DNA: TGTGCCAGCAGCGTGTACAGGGATCAAGAGACCCAGTACTTC. Its translation is CASSVYRDQETQYF.

The V and J genes are TRBV18 and TRBJ2-1; 14 bases align to TRBD2. CDR1 is KGHSH and CDR2 is LQKENI in the germline V gene. V lost 5 bases, J lost 5 bases, and 8 bases stayed unmatched. This CDR3 is 17 amino acids long. The CDR3 sequence is CASSISGTSGGHNEQFF. The CDR3 nucleotides read TGTGCCAGCTCAATCTCCGGGACTAGCGGGGGCCACAATGAGCAGTTCTTC.

The chain couples TRBV7-9 to TRBJ2-3, with TRBD1 matching 7 bases. Germline assignment: CDR1 SEHNR and CDR2 FQNEAQ (reference sequence). Germline trimming cut 5 bases from V and 2 bases from J; bases unmatched to any gene: 10. CDR3 length: 16 residues. The CDR3 sequence is CASSAHRGSFTDTQYF. CDR3 sequence (DNA): TGTGCCAGCAGCGCTCACAGGGGATCATTCACAGATACGCAGTATTTT.

The chain carries TRBV5-1 and TRBJ2-3; maybe TRBD2 (5 bases). Germline V lookup: CDR1 SGHRS, CDR2 YFSETQ. The CDR3 sequence is 15 residues long. Deletions cut 0 bases from V and 3 bases from J, with 11 bases between. CDR3 nucleotide sequence: TGCGCCAGCAGCTTGGCCGGGGTAAAGACAGATACGCAGTATTTT. It yields the protein CASSLAGVKTDTQYF.

The V call is TRBV9, the J call TRBJ1-1; tentative D call: TRBD1 (5 bases). CDR1 is SGDLS, CDR2 YYNGEE, per germline. Deletions cut 3 bases from V and 11 bases from J, with 14 bases between. CDR3 length: 12 amino acids. The CDR3 spells CASSAIGGNAFF. CDR3 sequence (DNA): TGTGCCAGCAGCGCCATCGGGGGAAATGCTTTCTTT.

The rearrangement uses TRBV5-1 and TRBJ1-2, with TRBD1 identical over 7 bases. Trimming cost V 3 bases and J 3 bases; bases outside gene matches: 11. From germline, CDR1 is SGHRS and CDR2 YFSETQ. The CDR3 is made up of 16 amino acids. The CDR3 region is CASSSDRPGIDYGYTF. The CDR3 region has the DNA TGCGCCAGCAGCTCGGACAGGCCAGGGATAGACTATGGCTACACCTTC. Using reference TRBV5-1 and TRBJ1-2 for the parts outside the CDR3, the full variable domain is KAGVTQTPRYLIKTRGQQVTLSCSPISGHRSVSWYQQTPGQGLQFLFEYFSETQRNKGNFPGRFSGRQFSNSRSEMNVSTLELGDSALYLCASSSDRPGIDYGYTFGSGTRLTVV.

The V and J genes are TRBV7-9 and TRBJ2-3, with 7 positions matching TRBD2. Germline assignment: CDR1 SEHNR and CDR2 FQNEAQ (reference sequence). Trimming removed 6 bases from V and 0 bases from J; junction bases left unmatched: 9. This CDR3 is built from 16 residues. As DNA, the CDR3 is TGTGCCAGCAGAGGACTCGGGGGGATTAGCACAGATACGCAGTATTTT. Translated: CASRGLGGISTDTQYF.

The chain has TRBV13 and TRBJ2-1; 11 bases are a match to TRBD2. The CDR3 totals 15 residues. The V gene end was trimmed by 5 bases and the J gene end by 5 bases; junction bases not matched to a gene: 5. Germline V lookup: CDR1 PRHDT, CDR2 FYEKMQ (reference sequence). For the CDR3, the DNA is TGTGCCAGCAGCCCTCGACTAGCGGGGAACAATGAGCAGTTCTTC. It translates to CASSPRLAGNNEQFF.

The rearrangement joins TRBV6-5 to TRBJ2-7; 9 positions agree with TRBD1. J was trimmed by 2 bases and V by 8 bases; bases with no gene match: 7. This CDR3 has 14 residues. CDR1 and CDR2 from the germline V gene are MNHEY and SVGAGI. The CDR3 region is CASGDREAPYEQYF. CDR3 coding DNA: TGTGCCAGCGGGGACAGGGAAGCGCCCTACGAGCAGTACTTC.

A word on this clone: One junction end disagrees with the germline gene, perhaps due to a read error. The chain couples TRBV7-9 to TRBJ1-1; D is possibly TRBD1 (6 bases). Looked up from germline, CDR1 is SEHNR and CDR2 is FQNEAQ (reference sequence). The CDR3 runs to 16 residues. For the CDR3, the DNA is TGTTCCAGCAGCTTAACGCTTGGAACAGGGAAAACTGAAGCTTTCTTT. Amino acids: CSSSLTLGTGKTEAFF.

The chain recombines TRBV29-1 with TRBJ2-2, with D possibly matching TRBD2 (5 bases). This CDR3 is 14 amino acids long. Germline CDR1 and CDR2: SQVTM and ANQGSEA. Trimming took off 6 bases at V and 5 bases at J, with 16 bases between the two ends. The CDR3 sequence is CSVEAGVRTGELFF. The CDR3 DNA reads as TGCAGCGTCGAGGCCGGGGTGAGGACCGGGGAGCTGTTTTTT.

This chain connects TRBV7-8 to TRBJ1-1, with D hard to call. Germline assignment: CDR1 SGHVS and CDR2 FQNEAQ. V gave up 5 bases and J gave up 1 base, with 8 bases separating them. This CDR3 has 13 residues. The CDR3 DNA follows: TGTGCCAGCAGCGCCGACACGAACACTGAAGCTTTCTTT. This gives the protein CASSADTNTEAFF.

A word on this clone: One end of the junction fails to match germline, which may point to a read error. V gene TRBV19 combines with J gene TRBJ1-5; the D gene is possibly TRBD1 (6 bases). Germline loops: CDR1 LNHDA, CDR2 SQIVND (reference sequence). The CDR3 runs 14 residues. CDR3 nucleotide sequence: TGTGCCAGTAGTCTAGAGACAGGCTCCCAGCCCCAGCATTTT. Amino acid sequence: CASSLETGSQPQHF. The whole variable domain, filled in from reference TRBV19 and TRBJ1-5, reads DGGITQSPKYLFRKEGQNVTLSCEQNLNHDAMYWYRQDPGQGLRLIYYSQIVNDFQKGDIAEGYSVSREKKESFPLTVTSAQKNPTAFYLCASSLETGSQPQHFGDGTRLSIL.

CDR3 sequence (DNA): TGTGCCACCAGACGGGACAGGGGGACCGTTGGTCAGCCCCAGCATTTT. It yields the protein CATRRDRGTVGQPQHF. V and J are TRBV15 and TRBJ1-5; 11 bases line up with TRBD1. The CDR3 spans 16 residues. Germline loops: CDR1 LNHNV, CDR2 YYDKDF (reference sequence). After removal of 6 bases from V and 6 bases from J, the junction contained 10 bases not matched to a gene.

This chain connects TRBV5-6 to TRBJ1-5; the match to TRBD1 covers 8 bases. CDR1 and CDR2 (germline): SGHDT, YYEEEE. This CDR3 is 15 amino acids long. Trimming removed 0 bases from V and 2 bases from J; junction bases left unmatched: 1. Here the CDR3 reads CASSLAGGGNQPQHF. CDR3 bases: TGTGCCAGCAGCTTGGCAGGGGGCGGCAATCAGCCCCAGCATTTT.

The V gene is TRBV7-2, the J gene TRBJ1-3, with 9 nucleotides matching TRBD1. Germline V gene data show CDR1 as SGHTA and CDR2 as FQGNSA. This CDR3 has 15 residues. The V segment lost 5 bases and the J segment 3 bases; nucleotides outside the gene matches: 5. The CDR3 DNA is TGTGCCAGCAGCCCACAGGGGGCAAGTGGAAACACCATATATTTT. This codes for CASSPQGASGNTIYF.

This chain connects TRBV6-4 to TRBJ2-2; 10 nucleotides agree with TRBD2. Germline V lookup: CDR1 MRHNA, CDR2 SNTAGT. V lost 1 base to trimming and J lost 1 base; unmatched junction nucleotides: 0. The CDR3 runs to 16 residues. Here the CDR3 reads CASSDLAGGNTGELFF. The DNA of the CDR3 is TGTGCCAGCAGTGACTTAGCGGGAGGGAACACCGGGGAGCTGTTTTTT.